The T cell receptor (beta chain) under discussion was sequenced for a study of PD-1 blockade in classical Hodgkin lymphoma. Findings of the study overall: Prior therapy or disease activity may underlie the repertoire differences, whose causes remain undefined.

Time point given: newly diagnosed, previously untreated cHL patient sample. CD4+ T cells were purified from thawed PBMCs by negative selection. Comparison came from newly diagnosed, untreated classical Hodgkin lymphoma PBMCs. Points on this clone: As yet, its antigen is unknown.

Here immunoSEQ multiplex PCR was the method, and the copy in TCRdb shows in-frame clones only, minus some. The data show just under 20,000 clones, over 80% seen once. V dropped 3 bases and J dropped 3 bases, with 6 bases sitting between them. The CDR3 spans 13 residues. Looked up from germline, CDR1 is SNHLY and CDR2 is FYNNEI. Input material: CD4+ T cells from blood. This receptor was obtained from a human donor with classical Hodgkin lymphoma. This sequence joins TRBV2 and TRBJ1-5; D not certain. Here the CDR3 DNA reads TGTGCCAGCAGTGACGGGCCCAATCAGCCCCAGCATTTT. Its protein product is CASSDGPNQPQHF.